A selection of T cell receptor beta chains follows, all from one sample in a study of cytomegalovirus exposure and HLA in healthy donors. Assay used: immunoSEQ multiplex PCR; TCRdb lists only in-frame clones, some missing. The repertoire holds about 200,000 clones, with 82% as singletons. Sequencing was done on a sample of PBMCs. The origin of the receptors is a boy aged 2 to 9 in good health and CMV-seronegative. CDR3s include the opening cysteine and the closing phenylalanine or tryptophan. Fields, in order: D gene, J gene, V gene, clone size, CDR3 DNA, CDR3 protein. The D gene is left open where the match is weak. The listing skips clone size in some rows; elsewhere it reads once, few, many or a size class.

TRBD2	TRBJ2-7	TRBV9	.	TGTGCCAGCAGCGTACCGGGGGGCGAGCAGTACTTC	CASSVPGGEQYF
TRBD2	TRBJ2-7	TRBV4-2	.	TGTGCCAGCAGCCAAGCCCTAGCGGGGGCCTACGAGCAGTACTTC	CASSQALAGAYEQYF
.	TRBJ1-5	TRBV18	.	TGTGCCAGCTCCCCGGGTCTTAGCAATCAGCCCCAGCATTTT	CASSPGLSNQPQHF
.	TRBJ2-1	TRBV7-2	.	TGTGCCAGCTGGTTCCCAGGATACAATGAGCAGTTCTTC	CASWFPGYNEQFF
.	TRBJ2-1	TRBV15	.	TGTGCCACCAGCGGGATCAGACAGGTGAATCGAGGATACAATGAGCAGTTCTTC	CATSGIRQVNRGYNEQFF
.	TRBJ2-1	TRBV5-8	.	TGTGCCAGTCCCTCGGGCGGGGATGAGCAGTTCTTC	CASPSGGDEQFF
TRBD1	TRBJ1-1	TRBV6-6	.	TGTGCCAGCAGTTGGACAGGGGGAAACACTGAAGCTTTCTTT	CASSWTGGNTEAFF
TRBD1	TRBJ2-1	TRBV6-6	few	TGTGCCAGCAGTACTAGGACAGGGGATGAGCAGTTCTTC	CASSTRTGDEQFF
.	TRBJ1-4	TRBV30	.	TGTGCCTGGAAAAAAATACGGGGGGCTAATGAAAAACTGTTTTTT	CAWKKIRGANEKLFF
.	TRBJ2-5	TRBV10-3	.	TGTGCCATCAGTTCCTCCAGGGGTAGGGGCCAAGAGACCCAGTACTTC	CAISSSRGRGQETQYF
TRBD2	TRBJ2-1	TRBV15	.	TGTGCCACCAGCAGAGAGTGGACTAGATGGGATGAGCAGTTCTTC	CATSREWTRWDEQFF
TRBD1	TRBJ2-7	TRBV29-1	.	TGCAGCGTTGTAGGACAGGGGGTTGACGAGCAGTACTTC	CSVVGQGVDEQYF
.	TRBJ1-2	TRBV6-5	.	TGTGCCAGCAGTTTGTTCAGGGGCCCCTATGGCTACACCTTC	CASSLFRGPYGYTF
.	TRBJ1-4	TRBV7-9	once	TGTGCCAGCAGCTTAGACGTGACAGGCGCTGAAAAACTGTTTTTT	CASSLDVTGAEKLFF
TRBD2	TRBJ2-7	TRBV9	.	TGTGCCAGCAGCGTAGCCGGGGGGAGCGAGCAGTACTTC	CASSVAGGSEQYF
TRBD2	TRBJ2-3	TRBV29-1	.	TGCAGCGTAGGACTAGCGGGGAGCACAGATACGCAGTATTTT	CSVGLAGSTDTQYF
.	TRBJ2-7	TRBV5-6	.	TGTGCCAGCAGCTTGAGGTGGGGGGGGGCGCCCCGCGAGCAGTACTTC	CASSLRWGGAPREQYF
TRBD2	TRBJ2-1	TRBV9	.	TGTGCCAGCAGTAGAACTAGCGGGGGATGGGATGAGCAGTTCTTC	CASSRTSGGWDEQFF
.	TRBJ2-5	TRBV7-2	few	TGTGCCAGCAGCGGACCGGGACTGCTCCAGGAGACCCAGTACTTC	CASSGPGLLQETQYF
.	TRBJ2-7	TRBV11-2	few	TGTGCCAGCAGCTTAGAGGGAGGTCCCTACGAGCAGTACTTC	CASSLEGGPYEQYF
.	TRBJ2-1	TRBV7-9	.	TGTGCCAGCAGCTTAGGGCAGGTATACAATGAGCAGTTCTTC	CASSLGQVYNEQFF
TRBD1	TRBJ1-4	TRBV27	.	TGTGCCAGCAGTCCCCATAGGGGGCGCCTGTTTTTCGAAAAACTGTTTTTT	CASSPHRGRLFFEKLFF
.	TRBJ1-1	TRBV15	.	TGTGCCACCAGCAGAGAGCCAGGGGAGAGATGGGCGGACACTGAAGCTTTCTTT	CATSREPGERWADTEAFF
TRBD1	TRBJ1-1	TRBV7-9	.	TGTGCCAGCAGCGTAGTACAGGGGAGGACTGAAGCTTTCTTT	CASSVVQGRTEAFF
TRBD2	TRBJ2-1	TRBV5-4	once	TGTGCCAGCAGCTTTCCGGGACTAGCTTCAGGGGAGCAGTTCTTC	CASSFPGLASGEQFF
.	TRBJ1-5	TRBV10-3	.	TGTGCCACCAAGGGTGGCGGGGGCAATCAGCCCCAGCATTTT	CATKGGGGNQPQHF
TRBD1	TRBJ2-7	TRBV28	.	TGTGCCAGCACTCCGGGACAGTTTTCCTACGAGCAGTACTTC	CASTPGQFSYEQYF
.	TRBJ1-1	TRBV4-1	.	TGCGCCAGCAGGCGCATTGACAGATCGGAGACTGAAGCTTTCTTT	CASRRIDRSETEAFF